Listed here are 8 T cell receptor beta chains from one sample, sequenced in a study of OX40 agonist ivuxolimab in advanced cancers. Library preparation employed the immunoSEQ multiplex PCR assay. TCRdb's version of the immuneACCESS table is confined to in-frame rearrangements and falls short of the full clone set. An unresolved V gene accounts for under half of the shortfall where checked; the remainder is of unknown origin. The sample table lists more than 60,000 clones, 85% to 90% of them with a count of one. The ten largest make up about 0.66% of the sample. The starting material was CD4+ or CD8+ T cells sorted from blood, obtained in a trial of the OX40 agonist ivuxolimab. The receptor source for this set is an adult with an advanced solid tumor such as melanoma, head and neck, liver or kidney cancer.

The chain carries TRBV19 and TRBJ2-3; 10 positions agree with TRBD2. CDR3 length: 16 amino acids. V lost 6 bases to trimming and J lost 6 bases; unmatched junction nucleotides: 12. Germline V gives CDR1 LNHDA, CDR2 SQIVND (reference sequence). CDR3 residues: CASRYVSGGARDTQYF. The DNA for the CDR3 is TGTGCCAGTAGATATGTGAGCGGGGGGGCCAGGGATACGCAGTATTTT.

This chain connects TRBV5-6 to TRBJ2-1; D gene unclear. The CDR3 is 11 amino acids. V lost 3 bases to trimming and J lost 6 bases, with 4 bases between them. CDR1 SGHDT and CDR2 YYEEEE come from the germline V gene. As DNA, the CDR3 is TGTGCCAGCAGCTACGTCAATGAGCAGTTCTTC. As protein: CASSYVNEQFF.

J is TRBJ2-7 and V is TRBV27; no reliable D call. The CDR3 runs 14 residues. Germline CDR1 and CDR2: MNHEY and SMNVEV (reference sequence). V dropped 2 bases and J dropped 2 bases, with 10 bases sitting between them. The CDR3 DNA sequence: TGTGCCAGCAGTTTAGACGGCTGGGCCTACGAGCAGTACTTC. This encodes CASSLDGWAYEQYF.

The V gene is TRBV5-1, the J gene TRBJ2-3, with TRBD2 identical over 9 bases. Germline CDR1 SGHRS, CDR2 YFSETQ. V lost 4 bases to trimming and J lost 3 bases; unmatched junction nucleotides: 9. The CDR3 runs to 16 residues. The CDR3 region is CASSPGAGGGTDTQYF. In DNA form, the CDR3 reads TGCGCCAGCAGCCCCGGAGCGGGGGGAGGGACAGATACGCAGTATTTT.

V gene TRBV6-5 combines with J gene TRBJ1-6; TRBD1 might be the D (5 bases). This CDR3 is 15 amino acids long. Germline CDR1 and CDR2: MNHEY and SVGAGI. Between the trimmed V and J ends, which lost 0 bases and 8 bases, there was a span of 11 bases. CDR3 DNA sequence: TGTGCCAGCAGTTACTCGGACAAGGGCGATTCACCCCTCCACTTT. Protein: CASSYSDKGDSPLHF.

This clone turned up a few times. V is TRBV20-1 and J is TRBJ2-1, with a tentative D call TRBD2 (5 bases). The germline CDR1 and CDR2 sequences are DFQATT and SNEGSKA (reference sequence). Trimming removed 6 bases from V and 8 bases from J, with 11 bases in between. The CDR3 extends over 11 amino acids. The CDR3 loop is CSADTGYEQFF. The CDR3 DNA reads TGCAGTGCCGACACGGGATATGAGCAGTTCTTC.

The V and J genes are TRBV19 and TRBJ2-2, with D perhaps TRBD1 (5 bases). Germline values: CDR1 LNHDA, CDR2 SQIVND (reference sequence). This CDR3 spans 15 amino acids. Between the trimmed V and J ends, which lost 6 bases and 7 bases, there was a span of 18 bases. CDR3 region: CASRDQGQAHGELFF. The CDR3 bases are TGTGCCAGTAGAGATCAGGGTCAGGCCCACGGGGAGCTGTTTTTT.

The V call is TRBV7-3, the J call TRBJ1-1; unclear D gene. Germline values: CDR1 SGHTA, CDR2 FQGTGA. CDR3 length: 15 amino acids. Trimming left V 5 bases short and J 8 bases short, with 21 bases between. DNA for the CDR3: TGTGCCAGCAGCCCGATTGCTCCAGGTTCGGGCGAAGCTTTCTTT. Its protein product is CASSPIAPGSGEAFF.